This T cell receptor beta chain was sequenced in a study of blood T cell repertoires in COVID-19. Study at large: Sites in the United States, Italy and Spain provided acute and convalescent COVID-19 samples. From T cells, B-cell-depleted T cells, or PBMCs came the material, which was cDNA or gDNA.

Per the original data handling: The assay estimated nucleated cells by amplifying reference gene primers. Some clones are missing from TCRdb's copy, which holds only in-frame ones; the method was immunoSEQ multiplex PCR. V and J calls and clone size are those listed in that table; D and trimming were worked out from the DNA. The table lists more than 95,000 clones, 88% of them singletons. The CDR3 is 13 residues long. With V trimmed by 6 bases and J by 3 bases, 5 bases remained unmatched. The chain uses TRBV12-3 or TRBV12-4 and TRBJ2-7; 7 bases map to TRBD2. This receptor was taken from a human donor in a cohort sampled during active COVID-19. Sequenced sample: peripheral blood. In nucleotides, the CDR3 is TGTGCCAGCAGAGCTAGCGGAGTCTACGAGCAGTACTTC. Its translation: CASRASGVYEQYF.